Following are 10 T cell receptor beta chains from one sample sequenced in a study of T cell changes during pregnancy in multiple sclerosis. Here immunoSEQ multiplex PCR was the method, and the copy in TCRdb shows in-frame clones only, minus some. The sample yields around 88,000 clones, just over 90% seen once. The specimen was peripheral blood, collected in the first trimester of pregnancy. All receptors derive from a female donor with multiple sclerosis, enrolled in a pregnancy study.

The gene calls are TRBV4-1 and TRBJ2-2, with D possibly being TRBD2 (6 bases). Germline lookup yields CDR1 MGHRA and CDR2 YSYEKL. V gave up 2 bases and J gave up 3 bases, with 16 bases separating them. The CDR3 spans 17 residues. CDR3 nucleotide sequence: TGCGCCAGCAGCCAAAGGGACTCTAGCGCCGACACCGGGGAGCTGTTTTTT. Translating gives CASSQRDSSADTGELFF.

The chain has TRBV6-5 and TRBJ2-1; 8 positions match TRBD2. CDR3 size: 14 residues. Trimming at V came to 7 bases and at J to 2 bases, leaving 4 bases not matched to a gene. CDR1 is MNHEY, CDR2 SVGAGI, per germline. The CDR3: CASTRAGAYNEQFF. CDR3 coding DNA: TGTGCCAGCACTCGAGCGGGAGCCTACAATGAGCAGTTCTTC.

CDR3 bases: TGTGCCAGCAGTTACTCGGGGAGAGCTGGGGGCTACACCTTC. It translates to CASSYSGRAGGYTF. This chain uses TRBV6-5 with TRBJ1-2; the D is unclear. Germline V gene data show CDR1 as MNHEY and CDR2 as SVGAGI. This CDR3 has 14 amino acids. Trimming cost V 0 bases and J 8 bases, with 13 bases left between them.

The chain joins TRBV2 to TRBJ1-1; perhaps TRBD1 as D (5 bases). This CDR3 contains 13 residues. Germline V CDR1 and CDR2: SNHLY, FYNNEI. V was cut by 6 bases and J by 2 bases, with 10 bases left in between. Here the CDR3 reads CASRQDGNTEAFF. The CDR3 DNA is TGTGCCAGCAGACAGGACGGAAACACTGAAGCTTTCTTT.

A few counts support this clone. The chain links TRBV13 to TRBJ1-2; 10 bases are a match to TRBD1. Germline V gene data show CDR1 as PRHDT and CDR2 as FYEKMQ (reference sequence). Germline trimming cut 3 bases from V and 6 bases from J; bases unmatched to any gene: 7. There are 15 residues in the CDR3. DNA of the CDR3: TGTGCCAGCAGCTTCCGGGACAGGGGAGGGAATGGCTACACCTTC. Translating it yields CASSFRDRGGNGYTF.

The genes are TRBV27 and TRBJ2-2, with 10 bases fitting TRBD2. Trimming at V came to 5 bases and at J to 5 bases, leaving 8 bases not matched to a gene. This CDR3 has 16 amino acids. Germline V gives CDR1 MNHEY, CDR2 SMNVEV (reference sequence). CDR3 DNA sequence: TGTGCCAGCAGTCCGAGCGGGGGGGTGAGAACCGGGGAGCTGTTTTTT. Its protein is CASSPSGGVRTGELFF.

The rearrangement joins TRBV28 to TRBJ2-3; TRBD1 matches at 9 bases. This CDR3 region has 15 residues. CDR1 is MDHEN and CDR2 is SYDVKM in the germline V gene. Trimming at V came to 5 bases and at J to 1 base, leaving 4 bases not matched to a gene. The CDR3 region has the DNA TGTGCCAGCAGTAAGCGGACAGGGGGCACAGATACGCAGTATTTT. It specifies CASSKRTGGTDTQYF.

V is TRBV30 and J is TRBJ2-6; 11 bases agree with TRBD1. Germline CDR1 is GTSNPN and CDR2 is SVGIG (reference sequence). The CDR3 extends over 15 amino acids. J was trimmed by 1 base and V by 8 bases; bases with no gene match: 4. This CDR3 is CAHGTGGSGANVLTF. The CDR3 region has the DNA TGTGCCCACGGGACAGGGGGGTCTGGGGCCAACGTCCTGACTTTC.

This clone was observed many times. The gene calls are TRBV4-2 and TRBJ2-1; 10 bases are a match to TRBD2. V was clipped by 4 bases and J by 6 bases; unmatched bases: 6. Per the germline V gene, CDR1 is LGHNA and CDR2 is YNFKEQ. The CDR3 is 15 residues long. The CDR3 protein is CASSPLAGDSNEQFF. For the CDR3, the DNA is TGTGCCAGCAGCCCGCTAGCGGGAGACAGCAATGAGCAGTTCTTC.

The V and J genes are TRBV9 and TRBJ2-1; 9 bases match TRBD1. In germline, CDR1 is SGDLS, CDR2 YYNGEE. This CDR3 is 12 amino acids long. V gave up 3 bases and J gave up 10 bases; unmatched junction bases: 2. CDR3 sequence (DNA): TGTGCCAGCAGCGCAGACAGGGGGGAGCAGTTCTTC. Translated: CASSADRGEQFF.